This TCR beta chain was profiled in a study of T cell responses to AZD1222 COVID-19 vaccine. Pooled samples include second doses given at about 4 or 12 weeks. This clone was counted once. Its antigen remains unidentified. Whole-study results and caveats: Across spike, vaccine-associated CD4 TCRs were found, dominant at 160-218 and 743-854. The study sampled repertoires only after the peak T cell response.

Trimming took off 2 bases at V and 1 base at J, with 5 bases between the two ends. Germline loops: CDR1 MNHNS, CDR2 SASEGT. The CDR3 runs to 13 residues. Generated by immunoSEQ multiplex PCR, the TCRdb table keeps only in-frame clones and is missing some. Among 120,000 to 150,000 clones listed, around 90% were seen once. The chain employs TRBV6-1 and TRBJ1-2; D uncertain. This sequence was found in an adult who received the AZD1222 COVID-19 vaccine. This specimen was peripheral blood, taken 28 days after the second AZD1222 dose. Written as DNA, the CDR3 is TGTGCCAGCAGTGAATCAGTTAACTATGGCTACACCTTC. This encodes CASSESVNYGYTF.